This entry concerns a single T cell receptor beta chain. This clone's antigen is unknown. This entry belongs to a study of CXCR3-negative and CXCR3-positive naive CD8 T cells (dated by TCRdb to the late 2010s). With regard to the full study: In total, 130 million to 150 million TRB reads were obtained, which works out to roughly 1.5 +/- 0.3 million reads per library. Diversity and physicochemical repertoire analyses covered eleven to twelve donors pooled from two independent experiments. TRBV-TRBJ cluster analysis included naive subsets from a handful of donors and memory cells from 3 donors.

Broader findings and caveats from the paper: Because surface CD5, which has been linked to self-reactivity in mice, was comparable between naive subsets, TCR interaction strength was also inferred from TRB CDR3 physicochemical properties. Within the same donor, TRBV-TRBJ usage looked similar between naive CXCR3-negative and CXCR3-positive cells, but memory cells had distinct patterns. Comparably high repertoire diversity was found in both naive subsets, whereas much lower repertoire diversity was found in memory CD8+ T cells. CXCR3 expression partially decreased after cryopreservation, so most assays used freshly isolated PBMCs. Compared with CXCR3-negative naive cells, CXCR3-positive naive cells had TRB CDR3s with higher hydrophobicity (lower Kidera factor 4), lower energy, and higher strength and volume indices.

The data were produced on a NextSeq 550. The Human TCR Profiling Kit (MiLaboratory) was used to make UMI-labeled 5' RACE TRB cDNA libraries. The full amount of extracted RNA was used for cDNA synthesis, and the full amount of resulting cDNA was used for PCR amplification. Libraries were prepared in parallel with an identical number of PCR cycles. The paper's processing steps were these. MIGEC and MiXCR extracted about 53,000 +/- 10,000 unique UMI-labeled TRB cDNA molecules per library, requiring at least two reads per UMI. On average, each library contained approximately 40,000 +/- 10,000 functional in-frame TRB CDR3 nucleotide clonotypes without stop codons. Diversity metrics, including normalized Shannon-Wiener and Chao1, were computed in VDJtools after downsampling to 5000 UMI-labeled TRB molecules per sample. Clonotype-size-weighted physicochemical properties of the central five CDR3 residues (interaction energy, strength, volume and Kidera factor 4) were computed in VDJtools. TCRdb reprocessed the reads, and each CDR3 protein sequence is entered once, without DNA. None of the V and J calls come from the authors' own analysis; TCRdb made them. The sample table records around 160,000 distinct CDR3 sequences. The biggest ten clones account for about 0.28% of the sample.

For each CD8+ T cell subset, flow sorting was done in triplicate, and a few hundred thousand cells per subset went directly into RLT lysis buffer. To keep memory contaminants out, a stringent definition of naive CD8+ T cells was applied: CD45RO-CCR7+CD27+CD95-. Standard density gradient centrifugation was used to isolate peripheral blood mononuclear cells from buffy coats. A FACSAria III was used to flow-sort naive CD8+ T cells into CXCR3-negative and CXCR3-positive populations. Total RNA was extracted from sorted cells with an RNeasy Mini Kit. From the germline V gene, CDR1 is MNHEY and CDR2 is SVGEGT. The CDR3 runs 14 amino acids, cysteine and phenylalanine included. No DNA sequence is on record.

This TCR derives from a human donor in good health. Some clones in this sample may be carry-over from other donors' samples. Sequenced material: naive CXCR3+ CD8+ T cells from blood. The sample's cell subset or site label is to be understood as: CD45RO-CCR7+CD27+CD95- naive CD8+ T cells expressing CXCR3 (TNR3+). Recombination joined TRBV6-2 or TRBV6-3 with TRBJ2-3; TCRdb's D gene call, TRBD2, goes unchecked for lack of DNA. The CDR3 region has the sequence CASTIAETTDTQYF.